The present T cell receptor (beta chain) was sequenced within a study of blood T cell repertoires in COVID-19. The overall study: Samples of COVID-19 (acute and convalescent) were obtained from the United States, Italy and Spain.

Produced via immunoSEQ multiplex PCR; TCRdb's table is partial and in-frame only. The sample consists of some 200,000 clones, 83% of them appearing once. The CDR3 runs to 17 residues. The chain has TRBV21-1 and TRBJ2-3; no check of the table's D call, TRBD1, against the DNA was made. TRBV21-1 is designated a pseudogene. The clonotype originates from a woman between 45 and 60 years old who had been exposed to COVID-19. The specimen was PBMCs or T cells enriched from blood (not recorded which). The CDR3 sequence: CASSEGRRPPSTDTQYF. CDR3 in DNA: TGTGCCAGCAGCGAAGGCAGGCGCCCTCCTAGCACAGATACGCAGTATTTT.